This paragraph covers one T cell receptor (beta chain) sequence. What it binds is not known. The data are from a study of T-cell memory formation after mild COVID-19. Whole-study context: The two donors had largely donor-specific TCR clusters.

Study-level points and caveats: The finding that pre-infection memory included some responding clones suggested that cross-reactive memory joined.

It was 5'RACE with constant-segment primers that produced the TCR alpha and TCR beta cDNA libraries, which carried sample barcodes and UMIs. TCRdb re-analysed the 5' RACE reads in MiXCR, keeping a single row per CDR3 protein. The data contain 150,000 to 200,000 distinct CDR3 sequences, roughly 28% of them seen just once; the ten biggest clones take up around 12%. This TCR derives from an adult woman who had mild COVID-19 (a few samples of this study predate the infection). Cell type and time point are not known. Sequenced: PBMCs or a T cell subset sorted from them (not recorded which).

The CDR3 protein is CASSLGGSKGQSSYEQYF. In DNA form, the CDR3 reads TGCGCCAGCAGCTTGGGGGGTTCCAAGGGACAGAGCTCCTACGAGCAGTACTTC. This chain uses TRBV5-1 with TRBJ2-7; TRBD1 agrees at 7 bases. Germline values: CDR1 SGHRS, CDR2 YFSETQ. CDR3 length: 18 residues. J lost 0 bases, V lost 0 bases, and 12 bases had no gene match.